This TCR beta chain is drawn from a study of Graves' ophthalmopathy and Graves' hyperthyroidism. If patients had other autoimmune diseases, uncontrolled infections, pregnancy or lactation, they were excluded. Diagnosis relied on clinical symptoms, serum thyroxine, TRAb, thyroid ultrasound and orbital computed tomography. PBMCs stemmed from around 9 ml of fresh peripheral blood. This clonotype was seen many times. This CDR3 is 14 amino acids long. Trimming removed 8 bases from V and 6 bases from J, with 20 bases in between. Germline CDR1 is LNHDA and CDR2 is SQIVND (reference sequence). RNA transcripts were the template, and TCR beta CDR3 regions were amplified from them. Second-round multiplex PCR followed a first-round RT-PCR using HTBI primers. TCRdb called the multiplex PCR reads again in MiXCR, with one record for every CDR3 protein. This repertoire shows 300,000 or so distinct CDR3 sequences, roughly 15% found once; its top ten account for about 12%.

The sequence was collected from an adult man with Graves' ophthalmopathy. This chain links TRBV19 with TRBJ2-7, with D hard to call. The source material was peripheral blood. CDR3 in amino acids: CASGKDGAPGEQYF. The CDR3 region has the DNA TGTGCCAGTGGTAAGGATGGAGCTCCCGGCGAGCAGTACTTC. Full variable domain (outside the CDR3, taken from reference TRBV19 and TRBJ2-7): DGGITQSPKYLFRKEGQNVTLSCEQNLNHDAMYWYRQDPGQGLRLIYYSQIVNDFQKGDIAEGYSVSREKKESFPLTVTSAQKNPTAFYLCASGKDGAPGEQYFGPGTRLTVT.